This T cell receptor (beta chain) was documented in a study of shared clonotypes between healthy human individuals. Details on this clone: As yet, its antigen is unknown.

CDR1 and CDR2 (germline): MDHEN, SYDVKM. The J segment lost 1 base and the V segment lost 8 bases, leaving 10 bases of the junction unmatched. There are 15 residues in the CDR3. Findings of the study overall: Among several donors, roughly 5.5% of naive CD4 clonotypes were found in common.

Profiling relied on immunoSEQ multiplex PCR, and the TCRdb table lists in-frame clones only, not all of them. Among 2 million to 3 million clones listed, approximately 93% were seen once. The chain couples TRBV28 to TRBJ2-7, with 8 bases identical to TRBD2. The sequenced sample consisted of naive CD4+ T cells from PBMCs. Stated subset: CD45RA+ positively selected. This TCR derives from a man aged 18 to 30 in good health. Some clones in this sample may be carry-over from other donors' samples. CDR3 region: CASGFVAGPSYEQYF. CDR3 bases: TGTGCCAGCGGCTTCGTAGCGGGACCTTCCTACGAGCAGTACTTC.